This TCR beta chain emerged from a study of blood T cell repertoires in COVID-19. On the study more broadly: Sources were T cells, B-cell-depleted T cells, or PBMCs; the material itself was cDNA or gDNA.

Authors' methods: Reference gene primers were amplified, and this amplification served to estimate nucleated cell counts. Profiling relied on immunoSEQ multiplex PCR, and the TCRdb table lists in-frame clones only, not all of them. V, J and clone size are taken as reported in that table, and D and trimming were inferred from the DNA itself. The table records approximately 400,000 clones, around four fifths of them present only once. Participant reports of clinical history set cohort assignment. For recovered donors of Cohort 3, there were two negative PCRs, clearance, or symptom resolution. The sample taken for sequencing was PBMCs or T cells enriched from blood (not recorded which). This TCR came from a woman between 50 and 59 years old who had recovered from COVID-19.

CDR3 residues: CASSPGGLAGHNSYEQYF. The CDR3, as DNA: TGTGCCAGCAGCCCCGGCGGACTAGCGGGACATAATTCCTACGAGCAGTACTTC. The chain uses TRBV7-9 and TRBJ2-7; TRBD2 agrees at 12 bases. Germline V CDR1 and CDR2: SEHNR, FQNEAQ (reference sequence). The CDR3 runs 18 residues. V shed 5 bases, J shed 1 base, and the junction held 12 bases outside the gene matches. Together with reference TRBV7-9 and TRBJ2-7, the CDR3 gives the full variable domain: DTGVSQNPRHKITKRGQNVTFRCDPISEHNRLYWYRQTLGQGPEFLTYFQNEAQLEKSRLLSDRFSAERPKGSFSTLEIQRTEQGDSAMYLCASSPGGLAGHNSYEQYFGPGTRLTVT.